This entry features one T cell receptor (beta chain) sequence. 60 Vbeta and 13 Jbeta primers were used in PCR. Using immunoSEQ multiplex PCR, the repertoire was profiled, and TCRdb retains in-frame clones only, with some absent. The table has about 96,000 clones, approximately 74% seen once. The sample comes from a study of cytomegalovirus exposure and HLA in healthy donors. Sequences were obtained from PBMCs. This clonotype originated in a female donor in good health and CMV-seropositive.

CDR3 sequence reads: CASSFYRSSYEQYF. CDR3 in DNA: TGTGCCAGCAGTTTCTACCGTAGCTCCTACGAGCAGTACTTC. The chain couples TRBV28 to TRBJ2-7, with D hard to call. Per germline, CDR1 MDHEN and CDR2 SYDVKM. This CDR3 region has 14 residues. V was pared by 3 bases and J by 0 bases, with 9 bases between.